The 28 T cell receptor beta chains presented below share a single source sample, sequenced in a study of breast tumors, draining lymph nodes, adjacent tissues. The lymph nodes were axillary draining lymph nodes from breast cancer patients. TCRdb ran MiXCR on the multiplex PCR reads and lists one entry per CDR3 protein. The sample shows about 200,000 distinct CDR3 sequences, over 25% of them seen only once. Sequencing used axillary lymph node tissue. Source of these receptors: a female donor with breast cancer. Some clones in this sample may be carry-over from other donors' samples.

This clonotype has a count of ten or more. CDR3 sequence (DNA): TGCGCCAGCAGTGGAGGACTACGGGGCAATGAGCAGTTCTTC. Amino acids: CASSGGLRGNEQFF. The chain is built from TRBV10-2 and TRBJ2-1; tentatively, D is TRBD2 (6 bases). The CDR3 consists of 14 residues. V lost 4 bases and J lost 6, with 13 bases in between. The V gene's germline CDR1 is WSHSY and CDR2 SAAADI.

This clonotype was counted ten times or more. The CDR3 nucleotides are TGTGCCTGGAGGCTAGCGGGAAGTACCCGGCGTGGGGAGCAGTACTTC. It codes for CAWRLAGSTRRGEQYF. The chain combines TRBV30 with TRBJ2-7; 9 bases line up with TRBD2. Per germline, CDR1 GTSNPN and CDR2 SVGIG (reference sequence). The CDR3 consists of 16 residues. Unmatched junction bases numbered 16, after V lost 3 bases and J lost 7 bases.

Points on this clonotype: A read error may be the cause here, since a much bigger clone is one base away. The CDR3 ends on some other residue instead of the conserved phenylalanine or tryptophan, so this is likely a read error. This chain connects TRBV11-2 to TRBJ2-1; 9 bases fit TRBD2. The length of the CDR3 is 13 residues. The V gene end was trimmed by 4 bases and the J gene end by 10 bases; junction bases not matched to a gene: 5. Germline CDR1 is SGHAT and CDR2 is FQNNGV. The CDR3 DNA reads TGTGCCAGCAGCTCCCACCTAGCGGGGGAGCAGTTCCTC. Amino acids: CASSSHLAGEQFL.

This clonotype was found many times. The gene calls are TRBV20-1 and TRBJ2-3; 12 bases align to TRBD2. Germline loops: CDR1 DFQATT, CDR2 SNEGSKA (reference sequence). The trim removed 5 bases at V and 2 bases at J, leaving 11 bases unmatched. The CDR3 loop spans 17 amino acids. Here the CDR3 reads CSADSAWTSGITDTQYF. As DNA, the CDR3 is TGCAGTGCTGACTCGGCATGGACTAGCGGGATCACAGATACGCAGTATTTT.

The gene calls are TRBV7-2 and TRBJ2-1; 14 nucleotides line up with TRBD2. The CDR3 contains 17 residues. The germline V gene encodes CDR1 SGHTA and CDR2 FQGNSA. The V segment lost 1 base and the J segment 6 bases; nucleotides outside the gene matches: 5. The CDR3 is CASSLGRLAGGSNEQFF. DNA of the CDR3: TGTGCCAGCAGCTTAGGACGACTAGCGGGAGGGAGCAATGAGCAGTTCTTC.

This clonotype was detected many times. The V call is TRBV7-2, the J call TRBJ1-5; 10 bases map to TRBD1. The CDR3 has 16 residues. The germline CDR1 and CDR2 sequences are SGHTA and FQGNSA. The ends lost 5 bases at V and 3 bases at J; junction bases unmatched: 7. CDR3 in DNA: TGTGCCAGCAGCCGCGGGACAGGGGAAAACAATCAGCCCCAGCATTTT. Its protein product is CASSRGTGENNQPQHF.

This chain connects TRBV5-6 to TRBJ2-7, with 9 bases lining up with TRBD2. V shed 3 bases, J shed 7 bases, and the junction held 5 bases outside the gene matches. CDR1 is SGHDT, CDR2 YYEEEE, per germline. The CDR3 length is 13 residues. In nucleotides, the CDR3 is TGTGCCAGCAGCTCGCTAGCGGGGTCTGAGCAGTACTTC. Residues: CASSSLAGSEQYF.

This clonotype has at least ten counts. The chain has TRBV10-3 and TRBJ2-7; D call uncertain. The CDR3 loop spans 11 amino acids. V was shortened by 6 bases and J by 5 bases, with 8 bases between the two germline ends. Germline V gives CDR1 ENHRY, CDR2 SYGVKD. The CDR3 DNA follows: TGTGCCATCAGGGGCGGAAACGAGCAGTACTTC. Protein sequence: CAIRGGNEQYF.

In nucleotides, the CDR3 is TGTGCCAGCTCACCGGGCAGGGCTGGAAATGAGCAGTTCTTC. It encodes CASSPGRAGNEQFF. The rearrangement joins TRBV18 to TRBJ2-1; D perhaps matches TRBD1 (5 bases). The germline V and J ends were trimmed by 3 bases and 7 bases, with 13 bases remaining between them. Germline V gene lookup returns CDR1 KGHSH and CDR2 LQKENI. There are 14 residues in the CDR3.

The chain is built from TRBV20-1 and TRBJ2-1; 12 bases agree with TRBD2. Losses at the gene ends were 5 bases for V and 2 bases for J; bases not matched to a gene: 4. The CDR3 length is 15 residues. The V gene's germline CDR1 is DFQATT and CDR2 SNEGSKA (reference sequence). The CDR3 reads CSAEGTSGPYNEQFF. The CDR3 coding sequence is TGCAGTGCTGAAGGGACTAGCGGGCCCTACAATGAGCAGTTCTTC.

This clonotype was seen ten or more times. The rearrangement uses TRBV5-5 and TRBJ1-5; weak D call: TRBD1 (6 bases). The CDR3 has 15 residues. Looked up from germline, CDR1 is SGHKS and CDR2 is YYEKEE (reference sequence). Trimming removed 4 bases at V and 1 base at J, with 12 bases between. The CDR3 loop is CASSLGQTSNQPQHF. DNA of the CDR3: TGTGCCAGCAGCCTCGGACAGACGAGCAATCAGCCCCAGCATTTT. Full variable domain (remainder filled in from reference TRBV5-5 and TRBJ1-5): DAGVTQSPTHLIKTRGQQVTLRCSPISGHKSVSWYQQVLGQGPQFIFQYYEKEERGRGNFPDRFSARQFPNYSSELNVNALLLGDSALYLCASSLGQTSNQPQHFGDGTRLSIL.

This clonotype is a singleton in its sample. This chain connects TRBV7-9 to TRBJ1-6; D is uncertain. The germline V and J ends were trimmed by 9 bases and 10 bases, with 28 bases remaining between them. The CDR3 loop spans 17 amino acids. CDR1 is SEHNR and CDR2 is FQNEAQ in the germline V gene (reference sequence). The CDR3 sequence: CASTRNTGWVKESPLHF. CDR3 bases: TGTGCCAGTACCAGAAACACCGGGTGGGTGAAGGAATCACCCCTCCACTTT.

This clonotype has only a few counts. J is TRBJ2-2 and V is TRBV6-2 or TRBV6-3; perhaps TRBD1 as D (5 bases). The CDR3 length is 13 residues. Deletions cut 5 bases from V and 7 bases from J, with 11 bases between. The V gene's germline CDR1 is MNHEY and CDR2 SVGEGT. The CDR3 sequence is CASSPHRIGELFF. The CDR3 DNA is TGTGCCAGCAGTCCCCACAGGATCGGGGAGCTGTTTTTT.

This clonotype was seen ten or more times. The chain employs TRBV30 and TRBJ1-5; 8 bases agree with TRBD1. The trim removed 2 bases at V and 5 bases at J, leaving 5 bases unmatched. Germline loops: CDR1 GTSNPN, CDR2 SVGIG (reference sequence). This CDR3 contains 14 residues. For the CDR3, the DNA is TGTGCCTGGAGTCGCCCGGACAGGGATCAGCCCCAGCATTTT. Amino acid sequence: CAWSRPDRDQPQHF.

Concerning this clonotype itself: Here the CDR3 omits its conserved ending phenylalanine or tryptophan, so a read error is the likely source. It is unclear where the CDR3 begins or ends on the DNA, so no DNA is shown, and the CDR3 is as TCRdb lists it. Here the CDR3 reads CASSAGDRANYGYTA. The chain uses TRBV7-9 and TRBJ1-2; the table calls TRBD1, which could not be checked here. 15 amino acids form the CDR3, both terminal residues included. The V gene's germline CDR1 is SEHNR and CDR2 FQNEAQ (reference sequence).

This clonotype came up many times. The V and J genes are TRBV20-1 and TRBJ1-6; D is unclear. The length of the CDR3 is 16 residues. Germline loops: CDR1 DFQATT, CDR2 SNEGSKA (reference sequence). The germline V and J ends were trimmed by 0 bases and 6 bases, with 15 bases remaining between them. Here the CDR3 reads CSAREWGGRTNSPLHF. The CDR3 bases are TGCAGTGCTAGAGAGTGGGGAGGACGGACTAATTCACCCCTCCACTTT.

The chain employs TRBV11-2 and TRBJ1-4; D may be TRBD1 (6 bases). CDR3 length equals 15 residues. Germline V gives CDR1 SGHAT, CDR2 FQNNGV. Deletions cut 5 bases from V and 8 bases from J, with 18 bases between. CDR3 DNA sequence: TGTGCCAGCAGCCGAGCGTCAGGGGCCAACGAAAAACTGTTTTTT. Translating it yields CASSRASGANEKLFF.

This clonotype occurred many times. J is TRBJ1-3 and V is TRBV6-5; D call uncertain. The V end was cut by 0 bases, the J end by 2 bases, with 11 bases between. This CDR3 comprises 16 residues. The germline CDR1 and CDR2 sequences are MNHEY and SVGAGI. In DNA, the CDR3 is TGTGCCAGCAGTTACTCAGAGCCGACTGCTGGAAACACCATATATTTT. Amino acid sequence: CASSYSEPTAGNTIYF.

This rearrangement joins TRBV6-1 to TRBJ1-1; D is perhaps TRBD1 (6 bases). The length of the CDR3 is 14 residues. Per the germline V gene, CDR1 is MNHNS and CDR2 is SASEGT. V was cut by 10 bases and J by 0 bases, with 15 bases left in between. The chain's CDR3 is CATSNRAMNTEAFF. The CDR3 bases are TGTGCCACCTCGAACAGGGCTATGAACACTGAAGCTTTCTTT.

This sequence joins TRBV10-2 and TRBJ1-1; D is unresolved. V gave up 6 bases and J gave up 2 bases, with 4 bases separating them. Germline lookup yields CDR1 WSHSY and CDR2 SAAADI. CDR3 length: 11 amino acids. CDR3 region: CASRGNTEAFF. CDR3 nucleotides: TGCGCCAGCAGGGGAAACACTGAAGCTTTCTTT.

Concerning this clonotype itself: Because it lacks the conserved phenylalanine or tryptophan at the end, this CDR3 is likely a read error. No DNA is shown, since the ends of the CDR3 on it are uncertain; the CDR3 is the one TCRdb lists. V gene TRBV4-1 combines with J gene TRBJ2-2. CDR1 is MGHRA, CDR2 YSYEKL, per germline. The CDR3 is 14 residues long, counting both termini. CDR3: CASSYQANTGELMS.

This clonotype was picked up many times. This sequence joins TRBV5-1 and TRBJ2-6; no definite D call. Trimming left V 0 bases short and J 1 base short, with 8 bases between. The CDR3 consists of 16 residues. The germline V gene has CDR1 SGHRS and CDR2 YFSETQ. This chain's CDR3 is CASSLVVGSGANVLTF. The CDR3 region has the DNA TGCGCCAGCAGCTTGGTGGTAGGGTCTGGGGCCAACGTCCTGACTTTC. Full variable domain (rest looked up from reference TRBV5-1 and TRBJ2-6): KAGVTQTPRYLIKTRGQQVTLSCSPISGHRSVSWYQQTPGQGLQFLFEYFSETQRNKGNFPGRFSGRQFSNSRSEMNVSTLELGDSALYLCASSLVVGSGANVLTFGAGSRLTVL.

This clonotype was observed many times. This chain joins TRBV7-8 and TRBJ2-5; 9 bases are shared with TRBD1. CDR1 SGHVS and CDR2 FQNEAQ come from the germline V gene. V was clipped by 2 bases and J by 5 bases; unmatched bases: 6. The CDR3 is 15 residues long. This chain's CDR3 is CASSLPGTGHETQYF. The DNA of the CDR3 is TGTGCCAGCAGCTTACCCGGGACAGGGCATGAGACCCAGTACTTC.

Concerning this clonotype itself: Germline and junction disagree at one end, which may indicate a read error. The V gene is TRBV11-1, the J gene TRBJ2-3; D is perhaps TRBD1 (7 bases). This CDR3 contains 16 residues. Germline values: CDR1 SGHAT, CDR2 FQDESV (reference sequence). CDR3 residues: CGSSSGVAGGPDTQYF. The CDR3 nucleotides read TGCGGCAGCAGCTCCGGGGTGGCAGGGGGGCCAGATACGCAGTATTTT.

This clonotype has ten or more counts. The chain carries TRBV5-1 and TRBJ2-2; no definite D call. The CDR3 is made up of 18 amino acids. V lost 0 bases to trimming and J lost 7 bases, with 22 bases between them. Per germline, CDR1 SGHRS and CDR2 YFSETQ. The CDR3 spells CASSLGYFSGSRSGELFF. The CDR3 nucleotides read TGCGCCAGCAGCTTGGGGTACTTTTCGGGCAGCAGGAGCGGGGAGCTGTTTTTT.

This sequence joins TRBV24-1 and TRBJ1-2; D is possibly TRBD1 (5 bases). The CDR3 has 12 residues. V lost 1 base to trimming and J lost 7 bases, with 6 bases between them. The germline V gene has CDR1 KGHDR and CDR2 SFDVKD. The CDR3 DNA follows: TGTGCCACCAGTGATTTTACAGGTGGCTACACCTTC. Amino acid sequence: CATSDFTGGYTF.

This clonotype was seen many times. This chain links TRBV5-8 with TRBJ1-6, with 9 bases lining up with TRBD1. From germline, CDR1 is SGHTS and CDR2 YDEGEE. The CDR3 consists of 16 residues. V trimming: 5 bases; J trimming: 9 bases; junction bases outside the gene matches: 12. The CDR3 protein is CASSSYSGTGSSPLHF. CDR3 coding DNA: TGTGCCAGCAGTTCTTATTCCGGGACAGGGAGTTCACCCCTCCACTTT.

This chain connects TRBV2 to TRBJ1-2, with 7 bases lining up with TRBD1. Trimming cost V 10 bases and J 2 bases; bases outside gene matches: 10. The V gene's germline CDR1 is SNHLY and CDR2 FYNNEI. The length of the CDR3 is 14 residues. CDR3 region: CATHTAGGNYGYTF. The CDR3, as DNA: TGTGCCACACACACGGCAGGGGGGAACTATGGCTACACCTTC.